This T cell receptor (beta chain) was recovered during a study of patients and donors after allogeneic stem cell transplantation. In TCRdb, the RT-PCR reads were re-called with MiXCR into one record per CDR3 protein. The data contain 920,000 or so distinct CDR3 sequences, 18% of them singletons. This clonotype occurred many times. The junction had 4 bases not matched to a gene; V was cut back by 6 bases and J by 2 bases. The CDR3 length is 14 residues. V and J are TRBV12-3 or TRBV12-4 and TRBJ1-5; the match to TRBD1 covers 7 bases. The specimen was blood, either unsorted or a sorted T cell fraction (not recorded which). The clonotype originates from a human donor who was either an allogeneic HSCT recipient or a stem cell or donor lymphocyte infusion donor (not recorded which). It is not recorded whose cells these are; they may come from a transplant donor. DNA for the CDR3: TGTGCCAGCAGCCCTACAGGGGGCAATCAGCCCCAGCATTTT. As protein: CASSPTGGNQPQHF.